The T cell receptor beta chain described here comes from a study of T cell responses to AZD1222 COVID-19 vaccine. Study-wide points: Sampling that yielded the repertoires occurred only after the peak T cell response.

Between the trimmed V and J ends, which lost 5 bases and 4 bases, there was a span of 12 bases. Germline V lookup: CDR1 SGHTA, CDR2 FQGNSA. The CDR3 consists of 15 residues. As to this clone: Antigen: not known.

The protocol was immunoSEQ multiplex PCR, while the TCRdb copy is restricted to in-frame clones and leaves out a portion. Here the sample spans roughly 100,000 clones, 80% to 90% being singletons. The chain recombines TRBV7-2 with TRBJ2-6; no clear D. Specimen: peripheral blood, collected on day 0 of AZD1222 vaccination. The sequence derives from an adult in good health. CDR3 sequence: CASSPYFGGANVLTF. The DNA of the CDR3 is TGTGCCAGCAGCCCCTATTTCGGAGGGGCCAACGTCCTGACTTTC.